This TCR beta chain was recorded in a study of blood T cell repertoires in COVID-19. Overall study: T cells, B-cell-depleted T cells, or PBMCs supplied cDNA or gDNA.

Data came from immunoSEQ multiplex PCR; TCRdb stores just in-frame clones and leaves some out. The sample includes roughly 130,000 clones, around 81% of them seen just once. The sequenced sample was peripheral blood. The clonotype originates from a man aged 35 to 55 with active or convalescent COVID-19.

The CDR3 region has the DNA TGTGCCAGCAGCTGGACTAGCGGGGTTGTCGGGGAGCTGTTTTTT. Translation: CASSWTSGVVGELFF. The rearrangement uses TRBV7-2 and TRBJ2-2; 12 bases line up with TRBD2. Germline lookup yields CDR1 SGHTA and CDR2 FQGNSA. CDR3 length: 15 amino acids. The junction had 4 bases not matched to a gene; V was cut back by 4 bases and J by 7 bases.